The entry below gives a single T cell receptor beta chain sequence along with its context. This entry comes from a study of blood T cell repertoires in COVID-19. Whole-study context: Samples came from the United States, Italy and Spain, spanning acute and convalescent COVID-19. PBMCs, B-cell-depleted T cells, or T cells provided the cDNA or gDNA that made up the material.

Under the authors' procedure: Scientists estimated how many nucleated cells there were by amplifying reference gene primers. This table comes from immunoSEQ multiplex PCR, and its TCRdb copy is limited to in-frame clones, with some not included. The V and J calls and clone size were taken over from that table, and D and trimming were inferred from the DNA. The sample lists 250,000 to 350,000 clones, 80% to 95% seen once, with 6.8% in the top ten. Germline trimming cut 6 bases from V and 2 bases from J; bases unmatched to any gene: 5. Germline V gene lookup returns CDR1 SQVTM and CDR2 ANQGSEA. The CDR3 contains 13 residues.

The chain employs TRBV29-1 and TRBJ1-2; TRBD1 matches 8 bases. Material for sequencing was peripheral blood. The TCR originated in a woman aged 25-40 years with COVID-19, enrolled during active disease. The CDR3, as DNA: TGCAGCGTCTGGACAGGGTTCAACTATGGCTACACCTTC. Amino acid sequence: CSVWTGFNYGYTF.